These 20 T cell receptor beta chains were all obtained from the same sample, sequenced in a study of molecular identifiers for immune sequencing clone quantification. TCRdb reprocessed the PCR reads via MiXCR and lists one record per CDR3 protein. In the table there are about 510,000 distinct CDR3 sequences, about a quarter of which are singletons. The sequencing input was naive CD8+ T cells from blood, with Jurkat cell RNA spiked in. Specified subset: FACS-sorted CD8+CD4-CCR7+CD45RA+ naive T cells. The receptors stem from a human donor in good health. Some libraries in this study had Jurkat cell RNA spiked in.

This clonotype was observed at least ten times. This chain joins TRBV27 and TRBJ2-7; 9 bases are shared with TRBD1. The V gene's germline CDR1 is MNHEY and CDR2 SMNVEV (reference sequence). V shed 5 bases and J 5 bases; nucleotides not matched to a gene: 4. The CDR3 extends over 13 amino acids. The CDR3 protein is CASSEQGAHEQYF. CDR3 bases: TGTGCCAGCAGTGAACAGGGGGCGCACGAGCAGTACTTC.

In the case of this clonotype: One base away lies a much larger clone, so this may be a sequencing read error. The chain couples TRBV2 to TRBJ1-1, with TRBD1 identical over 7 bases. The CDR3 consists of 13 residues. From germline, CDR1 is SNHLY and CDR2 FYNNEI. This chain's CDR3 is CASSTDRNTETFF. The CDR3 DNA follows: TGTGCCAGCAGCACGGACAGGAACACTGAAACTTTCTTT.

With regard to this clonotype: Possible read error: a much larger clone is one base away. The chain uses TRBV6-5 and TRBJ2-3, with a possible D match to TRBD2 (5 bases). The CDR3 loop spans 14 amino acids. Germline V gives CDR1 MNHEY, CDR2 SVGAGI. CDR3 residues: CATSYVGGTDTQYF. CDR3 DNA sequence: TGTGCCACCAGTTACGTCGGGGGCACAGATACGCAGTATTTT.

This chain joins TRBV6-5 and TRBJ2-7; D unresolved. V lost 0 bases to trimming and J lost 5 bases, with 20 bases between them. This CDR3 has 17 amino acids. Germline V CDR1 and CDR2: MNHEY, SVGAGI. The CDR3 reads CASSYSFRPRARHEQYF. CDR3 bases: TGTGCCAGCAGTTACTCGTTCAGGCCCCGGGCGCGTCACGAGCAGTACTTC.

The chain joins TRBV13 to TRBJ1-4, with a possible D match to TRBD1 (5 bases). Trimming took off 0 bases at V and 5 bases at J, with 10 bases between the two ends. There are 15 residues in the CDR3. Germline V gene sequence: CDR1 PRHDT, CDR2 FYEKMQ (reference sequence). CDR3 DNA: TGTGCCAGCAGCTTAGGTCCAGGGTTAAATGAAAAACTGTTTTTT. It specifies CASSLGPGLNEKLFF.

This clonotype was observed a handful of times. The J gene is TRBJ2-5, the V gene TRBV5-4; D is perhaps TRBD2 (5 bases). Germline V gene sequence: CDR1 SGHNT, CDR2 YYREEE (reference sequence). This CDR3 comprises 15 residues. V lost 1 base to trimming and J lost 1 base, with 11 bases between them. CDR3 loop: CASSLRGQTQETQYF. DNA of the CDR3: TGTGCCAGCAGCTTGAGAGGGCAGACCCAAGAGACCCAGTACTTC.

This clonotype was seen at least ten times. The CDR3 DNA is TGTGCCAGCAGTCCCCATTACAGCGGGACGTACCAAGAGACCCAGTACTTC. It is translated as CASSPHYSGTYQETQYF. The chain is built from TRBV28 and TRBJ2-5, with TRBD2 matching 7 bases. The V gene's germline CDR1 is MDHEN and CDR2 SYDVKM. The V segment lost 5 bases and the J segment 0 bases; nucleotides outside the gene matches: 12. The CDR3 is made up of 17 amino acids.

This chain uses TRBV20-1 with TRBJ2-3; D possibly corresponds to TRBD2 (5 bases). The CDR3 spans 18 residues. V was clipped by 0 bases and J by 0 bases, with 19 bases between them. Germline-derived CDR1 and CDR2 are DFQATT and SNEGSKA (reference sequence). In DNA form, the CDR3 reads TGCAGTGCTAGAGAGGGAGCTACAAGCTCCTCTAGCACAGATACGCAGTATTTT. Its protein is CSAREGATSSSSTDTQYF.

This chain links TRBV3-2 with TRBJ1-1; the table's D call, TRBD1, was not checked against the DNA. TRBV3-2 corresponds to a pseudogene. CDR3 length: 15 amino acids. The CDR3 nucleotides read TGTGCCAGCAGCCAAGCAAACAGGGGGCTTACTGAAGCTTTCTTT. This encodes CASSQANRGLTEAFF.

This clonotype was counted at least ten times. This chain links TRBV6-5 with TRBJ2-7; 10 bases agree with TRBD2. V lost 0 bases, J lost 3 bases, and 2 bases stayed unmatched. CDR3 length: 15 residues. Per germline, CDR1 MNHEY and CDR2 SVGAGI. The CDR3 loop reads CASSYSGLADYEQYF. The CDR3 DNA sequence: TGTGCCAGCAGTTACTCAGGACTAGCGGACTACGAGCAGTACTTC.

This clonotype was recorded a few times. This sequence joins TRBV9 and TRBJ1-1; D gene ambiguous. V was shortened by 0 bases and J by 4 bases, with 4 bases between the two germline ends. The germline V gene has CDR1 SGDLS and CDR2 YYNGEE. The CDR3 is 12 amino acids. CDR3 sequence reads: CASSVEGTEAFF. CDR3 sequence (DNA): TGTGCCAGCAGCGTAGAGGGCACTGAAGCTTTCTTT.

This clonotype was observed many times. The V gene is TRBV28, the J gene TRBJ1-1; D is perhaps TRBD1 (5 bases). Trimming removed 8 bases at V and 4 bases at J, with 20 bases between. Per germline, CDR1 MDHEN and CDR2 SYDVKM. There are 15 residues in the CDR3. The DNA for the CDR3 is TGTGCCAGCGAGTTTAGGGGAGGTTTGACCACTGAAGCTTTCTTT. Protein sequence: CASEFRGGLTTEAFF.

This clonotype has a count of ten or more. The J gene is TRBJ2-1, the V gene TRBV7-6; D perhaps matches TRBD2 (7 bases). There are 14 residues in the CDR3. Trimming left V 3 bases short and J 8 bases short, with 14 bases between. Looked up from germline, CDR1 is SGHVS and CDR2 is FNYEAQ. The DNA of the CDR3 is TGTGCCAGCAGCTTCTCGGGGGGCGGGGATGAGCAGTTCTTC. Translated, it gives CASSFSGGGDEQFF.

The chain links TRBV5-5 to TRBJ2-7, with D unclear. Trimming stripped 5 bases from V and 0 bases from J, with 15 bases between. The CDR3 consists of 15 residues. Germline V gene data show CDR1 as SGHKS and CDR2 as YYEKEE (reference sequence). The CDR3 DNA follows: TGTGCCAGCAGACCGGTGGGCTGGAGCTCCTACGAGCAGTACTTC. Translating gives CASRPVGWSSYEQYF.

Concerning this clonotype itself: Being one base from a much bigger clone, this may be a read error. The J gene is TRBJ1-3, the V gene TRBV7-3; D is possibly TRBD1 (6 bases). The CDR3 has 14 residues. Germline CDR1 and CDR2: SGHTA and FQGTGA. DNA of the CDR3: TGTGCCAGCGGCTTAGACAGGAATGGAAACACCATATATTTT. Translated, it gives CASGLDRNGNTIYF.

The chain links TRBV19 to TRBJ1-5, with D maybe TRBD1 (5 bases). The CDR3 totals 15 residues. V was trimmed by 7 bases and J by 5 bases, leaving 18 bases between them. Germline V gene lookup returns CDR1 LNHDA and CDR2 SQIVND (reference sequence). CDR3 in amino acids: CASNPGLGRDQPQHF. The CDR3 nucleotides are TGTGCCAGTAACCCAGGGTTGGGGAGGGATCAGCCCCAGCATTTT.

This clonotype occurred a few times. The J gene is TRBJ1-5, the V gene TRBV13; 8 bases line up with TRBD1. Per germline, CDR1 PRHDT and CDR2 FYEKMQ (reference sequence). Unmatched junction bases numbered 1, after V lost 0 bases and J lost 0 bases. CDR3 size: 16 residues. CDR3 sequence (DNA): TGTGCCAGCAGCTTAGGGGGACAGGTTAGCAATCAGCCCCAGCATTTT. It encodes CASSLGGQVSNQPQHF.

In the case of this clonotype: This may arise from a read error, as a much more abundant clone is one base away. The V and J genes are TRBV5-1 and TRBJ2-5; D not certain. Germline V gene sequence: CDR1 SGHRS, CDR2 YFSETQ. The CDR3 is 15 residues long. The CDR3 protein is CASSWSLSEQEPQYF. CDR3 DNA sequence: TGCGCCAGCAGCTGGTCGCTGTCCGAGCAAGAGCCCCAGTACTTC.

This clonotype has more than one count but fewer than ten. The chain recombines TRBV7-9 with TRBJ2-2; D remains ambiguous. Trimming stripped 4 bases from V and 0 bases from J, with 15 bases between. Looked up from germline, CDR1 is SEHNR and CDR2 is FQNEAQ (reference sequence). This CDR3 has 17 residues. The CDR3 reads CASSSPVRNTNTGELFF. CDR3 bases: TGTGCCAGCAGCTCGCCGGTGCGGAATACGAACACCGGGGAGCTGTTTTTT.

The chain combines TRBV4-1 with TRBJ1-2, with a tentative D call TRBD1 (5 bases). Germline-derived CDR1 and CDR2 are MGHRA and YSYEKL. The CDR3 is 14 residues long. V was cut by 1 base and J by 2 bases, with 8 bases left in between. This CDR3 is CASSQVAGNYGYTF. Here the CDR3 DNA reads TGCGCCAGCAGCCAAGTTGCAGGGAACTATGGCTACACCTTC.